Listed here is a single T cell receptor beta chain. This clone was found once. There is no known antigen for this receptor. Per-base quality was not reported, and no clone a single base away is much larger than it. The entry originates in a study of T cell responses to AZD1222 COVID-19 vaccine listed by TCRdb under 2021. In the study overall: AZD1222 recipients given second doses at about 4 weeks or at about 12 weeks were pooled, since spike-specific TCR depth and breadth were not found to differ between the two schedules. Enrollment into the trials was organized by age into subgroups of 18-55, 56-69 and 70-plus years, and those subgroups contained roughly 150, 30 and 60 TCR-sequenced participants, respectively. A total of under 250 trial participants underwent TCR sequencing, of whom roughly 210 had received two doses of AZD1222 and 26 had received two doses of the MenACWY control vaccine.

From its cysteine to its phenylalanine, the CDR3 spans 11 amino acids. The sequence is cut down to CDR3 DNA, 33 bases in frame from base 1. The CDR3 regions of human TCRbeta chains were analyzed by immunosequencing. Per the authors' processing: TCRs in the repertoires were compared against a reference library of SARS-CoV-2-specific TCRs that had been generated with the MIRA antigen-specificity platform. Breadth was defined as the fraction of unique TCRs that were SARS-CoV-2-associated, and depth was defined as the fraction of total T cells that were SARS-CoV-2-associated. Using the MIRA data, every spike-specific TCR was mapped to the spike region that the TCR reacted to and assigned to either a CD4 or a CD8 class. Log10-transformed breadth and depth values were compared by one-way ANOVA with Sidak's multiple comparisons tests. The clones in this table, taken by TCRdb from immuneACCESS, are in-frame only. Not every clone is retained; where verified, under half of the shortfall comes from an unresolved V gene, and the cause of the rest is unknown. The V and J calls and clone size are taken from that table; D and trimming were inferred from the DNA. Within this sample are 130,000 to 150,000 clones, with around 87% of them counted one time only. The top ten hold approximately 1.5% of the sample.

What the authors observed across the whole study: The whole spike protein was spanned by vaccine-associated CD4 TCRs, and dominant responses were seen in regions 160-218 and 743-854. Only five to seven AZD1222 recipients were SARS-CoV-2 seropositive at baseline, limiting conclusions about previously exposed vaccinees. Participants were mostly white British, with more females than males. The authors suggested clonal diversity may have been underestimated. Nearly half of unique spike-specific TCRs reportedly recognized epitopes outside regions mutated in the B.1.351 and B.1.1.7 variants. After two AZD1222 doses, both the breadth and the depth of spike-specific TCRs were significantly higher than at day 0 and than in MenACWY recipients. The 56-69-year group was small, and its depth increase did not reach significance, likely because of low power. Because no day 14 peak-response samples were available, repertoires were characterized only after the peak T cell response.

The time point label for this specimen denotes: baseline before first vaccination. The vaccinee samples were drawn from two UK trials, COV001 and COV002, one of which was a single-blind randomized controlled phase 2/3 trial testing AZD1222 (ChAdOx1 nCoV-19) in healthy adults. For TCRbeta chain sequencing, PBMC samples were collected from trial participants at day 0 and at day 28 after the second dose. The sequencing here drew on peripheral blood, taken on day 0 of AZD1222 vaccination. Here the chain combines TRBV21-1 and TRBJ1-2. TRBV21-1 is deemed a pseudogene. The sequence was obtained from an adult in good health. The sequence in DNA is TGTGCCAGCAGCAAAGACGGGGTTCTGGTTTTC. Its protein reads: CASSKDGVLVF.